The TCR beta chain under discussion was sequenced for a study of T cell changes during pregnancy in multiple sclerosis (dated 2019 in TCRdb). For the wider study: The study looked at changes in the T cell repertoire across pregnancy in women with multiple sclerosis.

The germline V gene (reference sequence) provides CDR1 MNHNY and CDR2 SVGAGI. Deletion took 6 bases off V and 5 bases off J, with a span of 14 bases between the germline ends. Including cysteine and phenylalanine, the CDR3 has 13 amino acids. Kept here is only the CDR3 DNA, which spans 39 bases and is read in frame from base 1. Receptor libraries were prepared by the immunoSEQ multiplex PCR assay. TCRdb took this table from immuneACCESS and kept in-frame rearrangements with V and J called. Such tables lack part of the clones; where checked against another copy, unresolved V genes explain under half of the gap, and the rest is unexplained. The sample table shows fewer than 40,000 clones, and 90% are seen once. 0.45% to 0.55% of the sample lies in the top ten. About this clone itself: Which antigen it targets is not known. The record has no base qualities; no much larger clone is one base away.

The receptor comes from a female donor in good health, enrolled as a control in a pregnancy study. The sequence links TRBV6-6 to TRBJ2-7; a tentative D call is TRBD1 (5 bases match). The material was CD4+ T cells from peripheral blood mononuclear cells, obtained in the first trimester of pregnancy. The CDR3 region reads CASRLKGINEQYF. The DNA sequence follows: TGTGCCAGCAGACTCAAGGGGATAAACGAGCAGTACTTC.